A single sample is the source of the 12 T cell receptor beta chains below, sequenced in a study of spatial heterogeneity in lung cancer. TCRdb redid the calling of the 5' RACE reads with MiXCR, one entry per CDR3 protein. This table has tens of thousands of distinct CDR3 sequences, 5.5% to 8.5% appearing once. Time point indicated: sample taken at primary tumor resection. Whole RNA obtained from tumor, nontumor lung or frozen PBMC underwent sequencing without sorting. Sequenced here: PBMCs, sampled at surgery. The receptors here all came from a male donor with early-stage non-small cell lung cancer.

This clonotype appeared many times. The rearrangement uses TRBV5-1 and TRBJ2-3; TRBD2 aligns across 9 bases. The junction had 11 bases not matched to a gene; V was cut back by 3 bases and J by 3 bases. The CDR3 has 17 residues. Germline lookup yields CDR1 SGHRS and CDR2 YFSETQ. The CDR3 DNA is TGCGCCAGCAGCTCGCGGATAGCGGGAGCATCGACAGATACGCAGTATTTT. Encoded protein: CASSSRIAGASTDTQYF.

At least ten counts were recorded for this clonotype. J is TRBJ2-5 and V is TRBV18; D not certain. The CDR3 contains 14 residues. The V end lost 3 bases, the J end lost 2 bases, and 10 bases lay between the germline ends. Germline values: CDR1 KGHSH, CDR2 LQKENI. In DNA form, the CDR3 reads TGTGCCAGCTCACCGCCCGGTACTCAAGAGACCCAGTACTTC. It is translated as CASSPPGTQETQYF. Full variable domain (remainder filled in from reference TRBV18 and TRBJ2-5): NAGVMQNPRHLVRRRGQEARLRCSPMKGHSHVYWYRQLPEEGLKFMVYLQKENIIDESGMPKERFSAEFPKEGPSILRIQQVVRGDSAAYFCASSPPGTQETQYFGPGTRLLVL.

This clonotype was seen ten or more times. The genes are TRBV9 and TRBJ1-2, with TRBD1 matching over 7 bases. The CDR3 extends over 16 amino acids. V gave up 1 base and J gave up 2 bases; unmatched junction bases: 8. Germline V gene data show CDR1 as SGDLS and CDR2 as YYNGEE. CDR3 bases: TGTGCCAGCAGCGTACCCCCCCGGGACAGCAACTATGGCTACACCTTC. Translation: CASSVPPRDSNYGYTF. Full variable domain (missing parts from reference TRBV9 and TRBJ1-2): DSGVTQTPKHLITATGQRVTLRCSPRSGDLSVYWYQQSLDQGLQFLIQYYNGEERAKGNILERFSAQQFPDLHSELNLSSLELGDSALYFCASSVPPRDSNYGYTFGSGTRLTVV.

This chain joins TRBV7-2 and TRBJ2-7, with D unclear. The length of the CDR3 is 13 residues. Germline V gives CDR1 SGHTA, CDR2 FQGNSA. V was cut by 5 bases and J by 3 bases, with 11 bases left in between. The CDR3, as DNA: TGTGCCAGCAGCCCAGGACGGATCTACGAGCAGTACGTC. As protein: CASSPGRIYEQYV.

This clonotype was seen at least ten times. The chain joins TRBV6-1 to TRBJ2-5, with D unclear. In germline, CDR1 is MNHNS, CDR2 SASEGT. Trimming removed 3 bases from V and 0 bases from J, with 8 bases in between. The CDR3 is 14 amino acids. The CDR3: CASSEFPYQETQYF. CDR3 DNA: TGTGCCAGCAGTGAGTTTCCGTACCAAGAGACCCAGTACTTC.

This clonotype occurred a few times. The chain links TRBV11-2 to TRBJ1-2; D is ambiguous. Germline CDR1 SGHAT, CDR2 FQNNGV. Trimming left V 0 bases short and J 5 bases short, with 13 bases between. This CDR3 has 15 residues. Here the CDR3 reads CASSLDSQTEYGYTF. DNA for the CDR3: TGTGCCAGCAGCTTAGATAGTCAAACAGAGTATGGCTACACCTTC.

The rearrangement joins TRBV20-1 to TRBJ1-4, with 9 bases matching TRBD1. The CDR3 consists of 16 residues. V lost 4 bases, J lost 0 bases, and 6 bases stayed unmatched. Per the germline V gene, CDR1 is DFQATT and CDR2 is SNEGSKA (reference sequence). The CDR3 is CSATGDRASTNEKLFF. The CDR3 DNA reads TGCAGTGCTACAGGGGACAGGGCATCAACTAATGAAAAACTGTTTTTT.

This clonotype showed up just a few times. The CDR3 here is CSARFQWGNYEQYF. As DNA, the CDR3 is TGCAGTGCTAGATTCCAATGGGGTAATTACGAGCAGTACTTC. This chain connects TRBV20-1 to TRBJ2-7; D is unclear. Between the trimmed V and J ends, which lost 2 bases and 4 bases, there was a span of 15 bases. Germline values: CDR1 DFQATT, CDR2 SNEGSKA (reference sequence). This CDR3 region has 14 residues.

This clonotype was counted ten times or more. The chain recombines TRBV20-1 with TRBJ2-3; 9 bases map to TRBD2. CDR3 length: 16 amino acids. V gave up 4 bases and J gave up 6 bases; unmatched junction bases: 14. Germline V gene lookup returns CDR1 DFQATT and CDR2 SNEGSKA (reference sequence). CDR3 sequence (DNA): TGCAGTGCTACCATACTTAGACTAGCGGCGCGGGATACGCAGTATTTT. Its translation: CSATILRLAARDTQYF.

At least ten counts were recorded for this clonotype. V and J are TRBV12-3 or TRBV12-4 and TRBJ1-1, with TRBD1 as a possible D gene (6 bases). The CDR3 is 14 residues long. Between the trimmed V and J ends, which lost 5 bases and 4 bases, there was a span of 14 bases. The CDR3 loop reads CASSRARGATEAFF. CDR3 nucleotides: TGTGCCAGCAGTAGGGCCAGGGGAGCCACTGAAGCTTTCTTT.

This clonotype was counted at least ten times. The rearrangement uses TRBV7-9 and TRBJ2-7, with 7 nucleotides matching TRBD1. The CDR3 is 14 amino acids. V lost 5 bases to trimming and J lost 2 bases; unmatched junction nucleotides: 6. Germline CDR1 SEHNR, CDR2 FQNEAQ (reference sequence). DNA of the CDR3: TGTGCCAGCAGCGCAACAGGGGTCCCCTACGAGCAGTACTTC. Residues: CASSATGVPYEQYF.

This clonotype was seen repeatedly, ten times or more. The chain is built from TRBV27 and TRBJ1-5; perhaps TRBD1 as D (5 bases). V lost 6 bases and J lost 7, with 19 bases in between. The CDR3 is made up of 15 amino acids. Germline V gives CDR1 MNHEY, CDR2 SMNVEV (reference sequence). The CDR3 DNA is TGTGCCAGCAGGAACGCAGGGACGAGGGGACAGCCCCAGCATTTT. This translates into CASRNAGTRGQPQHF.